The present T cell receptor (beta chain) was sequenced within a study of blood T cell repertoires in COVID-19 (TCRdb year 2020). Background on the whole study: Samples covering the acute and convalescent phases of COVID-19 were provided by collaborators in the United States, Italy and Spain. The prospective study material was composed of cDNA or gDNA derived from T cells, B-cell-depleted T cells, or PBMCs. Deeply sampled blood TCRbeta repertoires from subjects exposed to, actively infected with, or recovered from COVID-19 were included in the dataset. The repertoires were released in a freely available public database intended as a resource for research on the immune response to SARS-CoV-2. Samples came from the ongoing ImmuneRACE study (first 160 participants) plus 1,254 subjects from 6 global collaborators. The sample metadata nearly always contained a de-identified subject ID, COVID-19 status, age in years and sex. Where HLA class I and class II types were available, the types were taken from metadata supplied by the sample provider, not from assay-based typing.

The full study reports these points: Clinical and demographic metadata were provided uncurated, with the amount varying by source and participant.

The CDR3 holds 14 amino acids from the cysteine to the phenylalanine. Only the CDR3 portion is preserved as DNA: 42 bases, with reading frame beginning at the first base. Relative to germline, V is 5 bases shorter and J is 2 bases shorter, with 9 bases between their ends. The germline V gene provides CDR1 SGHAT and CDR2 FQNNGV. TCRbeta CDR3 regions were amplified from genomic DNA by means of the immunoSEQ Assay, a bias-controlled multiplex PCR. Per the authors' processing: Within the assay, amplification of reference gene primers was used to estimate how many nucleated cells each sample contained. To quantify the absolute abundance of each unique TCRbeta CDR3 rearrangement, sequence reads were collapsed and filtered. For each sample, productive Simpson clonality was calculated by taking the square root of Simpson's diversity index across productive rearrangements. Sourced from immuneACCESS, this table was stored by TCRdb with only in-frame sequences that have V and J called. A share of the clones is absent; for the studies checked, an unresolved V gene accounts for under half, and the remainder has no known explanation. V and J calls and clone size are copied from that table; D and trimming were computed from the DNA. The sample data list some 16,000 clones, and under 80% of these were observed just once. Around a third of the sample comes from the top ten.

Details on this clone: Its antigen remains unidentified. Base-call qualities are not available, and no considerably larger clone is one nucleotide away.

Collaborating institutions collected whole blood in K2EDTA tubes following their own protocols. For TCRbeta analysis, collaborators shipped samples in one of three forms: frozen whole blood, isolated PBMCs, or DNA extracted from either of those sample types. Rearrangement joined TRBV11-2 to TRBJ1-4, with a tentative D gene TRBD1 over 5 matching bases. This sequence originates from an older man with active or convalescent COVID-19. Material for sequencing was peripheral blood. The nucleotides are TGTGCCAGCAGCCGGGGGAGGACTAATGAAAAACTGTTTTTT. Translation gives CASSRGRTNEKLFF.